These 27 T cell receptor beta chains came from one sample sequenced in a study of blood T cell repertoires in COVID-19. The assay was immunoSEQ multiplex PCR, and TCRdb's table has in-frame clones only and misses some. Found here are some 290,000 clones, 85% to 90% of them singletons; the top ten hold 0.8% to 1.3%. The sample consisted of peripheral blood. The receptors were sampled from a woman in her forties with COVID-19, enrolled during active disease.

This chain connects TRBV28 to TRBJ2-6; D not certain. This CDR3 contains 17 residues. CDR1 is MDHEN and CDR2 is SYDVKM in the germline V gene. The V and J ends lost 3 bases and 1 base respectively, with 13 bases between them. CDR3 nucleotide sequence: TGTGCCAGCAGTTTTTTTGGTCCAACTTCTGGGGCCAACGTCCTGACTTTC. This translates into CASSFFGPTSGANVLTF.

DNA for the CDR3: TGTGCCAGCAGCTTTGACAGCTCGAGACAGGGCGAGCAGTACTTC. Its translation: CASSFDSSRQGEQYF. The chain uses TRBV5-5 and TRBJ2-7; 7 bases align to TRBD1. CDR1 and CDR2 from the germline V gene are SGHKS and YYEKEE (reference sequence). The CDR3 is made up of 15 amino acids. J lost 6 bases, V lost 2 bases, and 11 bases had no gene match.

The chain recombines TRBV27 with TRBJ2-7; D may be TRBD2 (6 bases). The CDR3 extends over 15 amino acids. Trimming removed 6 bases at V and 0 bases at J, with 15 bases between. CDR1 and CDR2 from the germline V gene are MNHEY and SMNVEV (reference sequence). This chain's CDR3 is CASRFGRGSSYEQYF. The CDR3 DNA reads TGTGCCAGCAGATTCGGTCGGGGGAGCTCCTACGAGCAGTACTTC.

CDR3 in DNA: TGCAGCACCTACACAGATACGCAGTATTTT. It codes for CSTYTDTQYF. V gene TRBV29-1 combines with J gene TRBJ2-3; D is unresolved. V lost 8 bases to trimming and J lost 2 bases, with 5 bases between them. Germline-derived CDR1 and CDR2 are SQVTM and ANQGSEA. CDR3 size: 10 residues.

The V and J genes are TRBV28 and TRBJ1-4, with 10 bases lining up with TRBD1. The CDR3 extends over 18 amino acids. V lost 4 bases, J lost 2 bases, and 10 bases stayed unmatched. Germline CDR1 and CDR2: MDHEN and SYDVKM. CDR3 residues: CASSSSRDRGLTNEKLFF. CDR3 sequence (DNA): TGTGCCAGCAGTTCTTCCCGGGACAGGGGTCTCACTAATGAAAAACTGTTTTTT.

The rearrangement joins TRBV4-1 to TRBJ2-2; a weak D match, TRBD2 (6 bases). CDR1 is MGHRA and CDR2 is YSYEKL in the germline V gene. Trimming took 0 bases from V and 6 from J, leaving 11 bases between them. The CDR3 is 15 amino acids. CDR3 region: CASSQEGLGPGELFF. The CDR3, as DNA: TGCGCCAGCAGCCAAGAGGGACTGGGGCCCGGGGAGCTGTTTTTT.

The chain is built from TRBV28 and TRBJ2-1; TRBD2 might be the D (6 bases). The V gene lost 4 bases and the J gene lost 8 bases, with 21 bases spanning the gap. Germline assignment: CDR1 MDHEN and CDR2 SYDVKM. The CDR3 is 16 amino acids. The CDR3 reads CASSSLWGGESHEQFF. CDR3 in DNA: TGTGCCAGCAGTTCCCTGTGGGGAGGTGAGTCTCATGAGCAGTTCTTC.

V is TRBV7-2 and J is TRBJ2-5; D remains ambiguous. The germline CDR1 and CDR2 sequences are SGHTA and FQGNSA. CDR3 length: 12 residues. V was shortened by 2 bases and J by 4 bases, with 5 bases between the two germline ends. In DNA form, the CDR3 reads TGTGCCAGCAGCTTAAGGAGAGAGACCCAGTACTTC. Translating gives CASSLRRETQYF.

The chain carries TRBV29-1 and TRBJ1-1; D call uncertain. CDR3 length: 14 amino acids. V lost 4 bases and J lost 0, with 12 bases in between. CDR1 is SQVTM, CDR2 ANQGSEA, per germline. CDR3 protein: CSVVETSMNTEAFF. CDR3 sequence (DNA): TGCAGCGTTGTGGAGACCTCCATGAACACTGAAGCTTTCTTT.

This rearrangement joins TRBV6-2 or TRBV6-3 to TRBJ1-4; 8 bases are a match to TRBD1. This CDR3 contains 18 residues. J lost 0 bases, V lost 2 bases, and 8 bases had no gene match. The germline CDR1 and CDR2 sequences are MNHEY and SVGEGT. Here the CDR3 DNA reads TGTGCCAGCAGTTACATCAGGGGGCGGACGGCAACTAATGAAAAACTGTTTTTT. This encodes CASSYIRGRTATNEKLFF.

The V call is TRBV20-1, the J call TRBJ2-5, with D hard to call. Germline V gives CDR1 DFQATT, CDR2 SNEGSKA (reference sequence). This CDR3 is 10 amino acids long. The V end was cut by 6 bases, the J end by 5 bases, with 7 bases between. The CDR3 sequence: CSAPVETQYF. CDR3 DNA: TGCAGTGCCCCGGTGGAGACCCAGTACTTC.

The chain joins TRBV6-5 to TRBJ1-2; D unresolved. V dropped 5 bases and J dropped 4 bases, with 11 bases sitting between them. Germline-derived CDR1 and CDR2 are MNHEY and SVGAGI. This CDR3 contains 13 residues. The CDR3 here is CASSTDLTYGYTF. DNA for the CDR3: TGTGCCAGCAGTACAGACCTGACCTATGGCTACACCTTC.

This rearrangement joins TRBV7-8 to TRBJ2-7, with D unresolved. With 3 bases removed from V and 0 bases from J, the gap between germline ends came to 9 bases. From germline, CDR1 is SGHVS and CDR2 FQNEAQ. This CDR3 comprises 14 residues. For the CDR3, the DNA is TGTGCCAGCAGCTTTGGCGGTAGCTCCTACGAGCAGTACTTC. It encodes CASSFGGSSYEQYF.

The CDR3 reads CASSQETAPNEKLFF. CDR3 DNA sequence: TGCGCCAGCAGCCAAGAGACAGCCCCTAATGAAAAACTGTTTTTT. The chain couples TRBV4-1 to TRBJ1-4, with a possible D match to TRBD1 (5 bases). Trimming removed 0 bases from V and 3 bases from J, with 8 bases in between. In germline, CDR1 is MGHRA, CDR2 YSYEKL. The CDR3 has 15 amino acids.

This clone is a singleton in its sample. The rearrangement joins TRBV5-1 to TRBJ1-2, with D unclear. The CDR3 totals 13 residues. The V end lost 0 bases, the J end lost 3 bases, and 6 bases lay between the germline ends. The germline V gene has CDR1 SGHRS and CDR2 YFSETQ. The CDR3, as DNA: TGCGCCAGCAGCTTGGCGGTGGACTATGGCTACACCTTC. Translated, it gives CASSLAVDYGYTF.

The V gene is TRBV10-3, the J gene TRBJ1-1, with unresolved D. The germline CDR1 and CDR2 sequences are ENHRY and SYGVKD. This CDR3 is built from 11 residues. V dropped 6 bases and J dropped 5 bases, with 7 bases sitting between them. CDR3: CAIRGGTEAFF. The CDR3 DNA reads as TGTGCCATCAGGGGAGGGACTGAAGCTTTCTTT.

The gene calls are TRBV27 and TRBJ1-2; 12 bases map to TRBD1. This CDR3 has 17 residues. Germline V gene lookup returns CDR1 MNHEY and CDR2 SMNVEV (reference sequence). The V and J ends lost 1 base and 6 bases, in that order; junction bases with no gene match: 9. The CDR3 region is CASSLLGTGGPSDGYTF. The CDR3 nucleotides read TGTGCCAGCAGTTTATTAGGGACAGGGGGCCCTTCCGATGGCTACACCTTC.

This chain uses TRBV27 with TRBJ1-6; D is unresolved. The ends were cut back, 1 base at V and 6 bases at J, with 13 bases in the middle. There are 16 residues in the CDR3. In germline, CDR1 is MNHEY, CDR2 SMNVEV (reference sequence). The CDR3 coding sequence is TGTGCCAGCAGTTTATTGTGGCCCTTAACTAATTCACCCCTCCACTTT. This sequence encodes CASSLLWPLTNSPLHF.

The chain combines TRBV18 with TRBJ1-2, with TRBD1 matching 7 bases. Germline values: CDR1 KGHSH, CDR2 LQKENI. Trimming at V came to 1 base and at J to 2 bases, leaving 1 base not matched to a gene. The CDR3 is 14 residues long. The CDR3 loop reads CASSPRDRNYGYTF. CDR3 DNA: TGTGCCAGCTCACCACGGGACAGAAACTATGGCTACACCTTC.

A few counts support this clone. The CDR3 here is CASSLSSTGGTGYTF. In nucleotides, the CDR3 is TGTGCCAGCAGCTTATCATCCACAGGGGGCACCGGCTACACCTTC. The gene calls are TRBV7-3 and TRBJ1-2; 9 positions match TRBD1. CDR3 length: 15 amino acids. Germline V gives CDR1 SGHTA, CDR2 FQGTGA. Trimming took 2 bases from V and 8 from J; bases not matched to a gene: 9.

The rearrangement uses TRBV2 and TRBJ1-5; D might be TRBD1 (6 bases). Between the trimmed V and J ends, which lost 8 bases and 3 bases, there was a span of 14 bases. Germline V gene sequence: CDR1 SNHLY, CDR2 FYNNEI. This CDR3 comprises 14 residues. CDR3 amino acids: CASGGQLPNQPQHF. The CDR3 DNA reads as TGTGCCAGCGGAGGACAGCTGCCCAATCAGCCCCAGCATTTT.

The V call is TRBV20-1, the J call TRBJ2-1; D remains unclear. The germline gives CDR1 DFQATT, CDR2 SNEGSKA (reference sequence). This CDR3 is built from 11 residues. V lost 5 bases and J lost 8, with 10 bases in between. The CDR3 loop reads CSALSRDEQFF. CDR3 sequence (DNA): TGCAGTGCTCTGTCTCGGGATGAGCAGTTCTTC.

The chain uses TRBV27 and TRBJ2-7; 10 positions match TRBD2. The CDR3 spans 16 residues. J lost 3 bases, V lost 2 bases, and 7 bases had no gene match. Germline V gives CDR1 MNHEY, CDR2 SMNVEV (reference sequence). CDR3 bases: TGTGCCAGCAGTTTACGGTTCGCTAGCGGGAGCTACGAGCAGTACTTC. Encoded protein: CASSLRFASGSYEQYF.

The chain links TRBV9 to TRBJ1-4, with TRBD1 identical over 7 bases. V lost 4 bases and J lost 4; bases outside the gene matches: 7. The germline gives CDR1 SGDLS, CDR2 YYNGEE. The CDR3 runs 15 residues. The CDR3 protein is CASSPSGQINEKLFF. The CDR3 region has the DNA TGTGCCAGCAGCCCCTCGGGACAGATTAATGAAAAACTGTTTTTT.

The CDR3 DNA reads as TGTGCCAGCAGCTCGGACAGGCCCAGCTCCTATAATTCACCCCTCCACTTT. It codes for CASSSDRPSSYNSPLHF. The chain uses TRBV7-6 and TRBJ1-6; TRBD1 aligns across 7 bases. V was clipped by 4 bases and J by 0 bases; unmatched bases: 6. CDR1 and CDR2 from the germline V gene are SGHVS and FNYEAQ. The CDR3 length is 17 residues.

There are a few counts of this clone. V gene TRBV5-1 combines with J gene TRBJ2-5; D gene ambiguous. CDR1 and CDR2 (germline): SGHRS, YFSETQ. The CDR3 has 14 amino acids. V lost 4 bases, J lost 1 base, and 11 bases lay in between. In nucleotides, the CDR3 is TGCGCCAGCAGCCGAGGTGGAGCCCAAGAGACCCAGTACTTC. Its translation is CASSRGGAQETQYF. The entire variable domain, with the rest obtained from reference TRBV5-1 and TRBJ2-5, is as follows: KAGVTQTPRYLIKTRGQQVTLSCSPISGHRSVSWYQQTPGQGLQFLFEYFSETQRNKGNFPGRFSGRQFSNSRSEMNVSTLELGDSALYLCASSRGGAQETQYFGPGTRLLVL.

The chain carries TRBV5-1 and TRBJ2-7, with D possibly TRBD2 on 5 matching bases. The CDR3 loop spans 15 amino acids. Germline CDR1 is SGHRS and CDR2 is YFSETQ. The V end was cut by 4 bases, the J end by 0 bases, with 14 bases between. CDR3 sequence: CASSPPGVVSYEQYF. The CDR3 DNA follows: TGCGCCAGCAGCCCCCCCGGGGTAGTCTCCTACGAGCAGTACTTC.